One sample yielded the 17 T cell receptor beta chains listed below, sequenced in a study of blood T cell repertoires in COVID-19 (dated by TCRdb to the early 2020s). The method behind the library was the immunoSEQ multiplex PCR assay. The immuneACCESS repertoire file appears here via TCRdb, limited to in-frame rearrangements. These files lack a portion of the clones; in checked studies, under half of the deficit traces to unresolved V genes, and the cause of the others is not known. Within this sample are some 330,000 clones, with approximately 87% of them counted one time only. Of the sample, under 5% falls within the top ten clones. The specimen was peripheral blood. All receptors derive from a woman aged 45-65 years with active or convalescent COVID-19.

This clone has a handful of counts. The chain is built from TRBV10-3 and TRBJ1-1; 8 bases map to TRBD1. The CDR3 is made up of 16 amino acids. In germline, CDR1 is ENHRY, CDR2 SYGVKD. Unmatched junction bases numbered 12, after V lost 5 bases and J lost 4 bases. CDR3 sequence reads: CAISQSQGAVGTEAFF. The CDR3 coding sequence is TGTGCCATCAGTCAATCCCAGGGGGCGGTCGGCACTGAAGCTTTCTTT.

V usage is TRBV19 and J usage is TRBJ2-5, with 11 bases that match TRBD2. The CDR3 has 18 residues. In germline, CDR1 is LNHDA, CDR2 SQIVND (reference sequence). V lost 1 base and J lost 3; bases outside the gene matches: 10. The CDR3 loop is CASSIGSGGAGWKETQYF. The CDR3 region has the DNA TGTGCCAGTAGTATAGGTAGCGGGGGGGCAGGTTGGAAAGAGACCCAGTACTTC.

This clone was detected a few times. This sequence joins TRBV7-9 and TRBJ2-7, with TRBD1 as a possible D gene (6 bases). The CDR3 has 15 amino acids. Trimming removed 1 base from V and 6 bases from J, with 16 bases in between. From germline, CDR1 is SEHNR and CDR2 FQNEAQ (reference sequence). In DNA form, the CDR3 reads TGTGCCAGCAGCTTAGTCCAGGCAGGGGCGGCCGAGCAGTACTTC. Translated, it gives CASSLVQAGAAEQYF. Together with reference TRBV7-9 and TRBJ2-7, the CDR3 gives the full variable domain: DTGVSQNPRHKITKRGQNVTFRCDPISEHNRLYWYRQTLGQGPEFLTYFQNEAQLEKSRLLSDRFSAERPKGSFSTLEIQRTEQGDSAMYLCASSLVQAGAAEQYFGPGTRLTVT.

The chain uses TRBV5-4 and TRBJ2-2; TRBD2 agrees at 7 bases. CDR1 and CDR2 (germline): SGHNT, YYREEE (reference sequence). This CDR3 region has 19 residues. J lost 1 base, V lost 4 bases, and 16 bases had no gene match. This CDR3 is CASSPGGFGGRWNTGELFF. The CDR3 coding sequence is TGTGCCAGCAGCCCGGGTGGGTTCGGCGGGAGATGGAACACCGGGGAGCTGTTTTTT.

This sequence joins TRBV4-2 and TRBJ1-1; tentatively, D is TRBD1 (5 bases). Trimming cost V 1 base and J 8 bases, with 14 bases left between them. Germline CDR1 reads LGHNA; CDR2 reads YNFKEQ. The CDR3 has 14 residues. The CDR3 DNA follows: TGTGCCAGCAGCCAAGTGGGGGGTTTCGCGGAAGCTTTCTTT. As protein: CASSQVGGFAEAFF.

The rearrangement links TRBV6-1 to TRBJ1-5; 10 positions agree with TRBD1. Germline CDR1 is MNHNS and CDR2 is SASEGT. The length of the CDR3 is 16 residues. V was pared by 3 bases and J by 6 bases, with 8 bases of the junction left unmatched. This CDR3 reads CASSEGRQGAGQPQHF. For the CDR3, the DNA is TGTGCCAGCAGTGAGGGGAGACAGGGGGCGGGTCAGCCCCAGCATTTT.

This sequence joins TRBV5-1 and TRBJ2-5; TRBD1 matches at 9 bases. V gave up 5 bases and J gave up 4 bases; unmatched junction bases: 9. The CDR3 length is 15 residues. CDR1 is SGHRS, CDR2 YFSETQ, per germline. The CDR3 DNA reads as TGCGCCAGCAGTCCCGGGACAGGGTTTGGAGAGACCCAGTACTTC. As protein: CASSPGTGFGETQYF.

This chain joins TRBV30 and TRBJ1-1, with D perhaps matching TRBD1 (5 bases). Germline V gene data show CDR1 as GTSNPN and CDR2 as SVGIG (reference sequence). With 7 bases removed from V and 4 bases from J, the gap between germline ends came to 19 bases. The CDR3 runs 14 residues. The CDR3: CASPRAAGSTEAFF. The CDR3 bases are TGTGCCTCTCCCAGGGCAGCGGGGAGCACTGAAGCTTTCTTT.

The rearrangement uses TRBV7-3 and TRBJ1-1; no clear D. Germline V gene lookup returns CDR1 SGHTA and CDR2 FQGTGA. This CDR3 region has 13 residues. V gave up 4 bases and J gave up 6 bases, with 12 bases separating them. This CDR3 is CASSYLRESEAFF. CDR3 nucleotides: TGTGCCAGCAGCTACCTCCGTGAGTCTGAAGCTTTCTTT.

The table lists this clone with a few counts. V usage is TRBV18 and J usage is TRBJ1-1; 8 bases are a match to TRBD1. The junction had 4 bases not matched to a gene; V was cut back by 4 bases and J by 3 bases. The CDR3 is 14 residues long. Germline V gene sequence: CDR1 KGHSH, CDR2 LQKENI. This CDR3 reads CASSLTDRDTEAFF. The CDR3 DNA is TGTGCCAGCTCACTAACGGACAGGGACACTGAAGCTTTCTTT.

This clone occurred a few times. The rearrangement joins TRBV11-2 to TRBJ1-2; no clear D gene. The V end was cut by 5 bases, the J end by 4 bases, with 11 bases between. This CDR3 region has 13 residues. The V gene's germline CDR1 is SGHAT and CDR2 FQNNGV. Here the CDR3 DNA reads TGTGCCAGCAGCCTCGGCGGTAGCTATGGCTACACCTTC. Protein sequence: CASSLGGSYGYTF.

This clone was observed a few times. The gene calls are TRBV5-4 and TRBJ1-4; 10 bases align to TRBD1. Germline lookup yields CDR1 SGHNT and CDR2 YYREEE (reference sequence). The V segment lost 4 bases and the J segment 2 bases; nucleotides outside the gene matches: 5. The CDR3 is 16 amino acids. The CDR3 here is CASSPDRGLTNEKLFF. In nucleotides, the CDR3 is TGTGCCAGCAGCCCCGACAGGGGGCTCACTAATGAAAAACTGTTTTTT.

J is TRBJ2-5 and V is TRBV3-1 (or the pseudogene TRBV3-2); 10 bases agree with TRBD2. The germline V gene encodes CDR1 LGHDT and CDR2 YNNKEL (reference sequence). The junction had 6 bases not matched to a gene; V was cut back by 6 bases and J by 2 bases. The CDR3 spans 15 residues. The CDR3 protein is CASSLGLAVQETQYF. In nucleotides, the CDR3 is TGTGCCAGCAGTCTAGGACTAGCGGTACAAGAGACCCAGTACTTC.

The count of this clone is one. J is TRBJ2-7 and V is TRBV27, with 7 bases matching TRBD1. The length of the CDR3 is 14 residues. The germline gives CDR1 MNHEY, CDR2 SMNVEV (reference sequence). Losses at the gene ends were 3 bases for V and 3 bases for J; bases not matched to a gene: 5. The CDR3 DNA is TGTGCCAGCAGTTTGACAGGGATAGGCTACGAGCAGTACTTC. Translated, it gives CASSLTGIGYEQYF.

This clone was detected once. This chain joins TRBV18 and TRBJ1-4, with a weak D call TRBD1 (5 bases). Trimming shortened V by 2 bases and J by 5 bases, and 15 bases separated the two germline ends. The CDR3 has 16 residues. CDR1 and CDR2 (germline): KGHSH, LQKENI. The CDR3 DNA sequence: TGTGCCAGCTCACCATTATTAGGGGCGAGAAATGAAAAACTGTTTTTT. Its protein is CASSPLLGARNEKLFF. The complete variable domain, with remaining parts taken from reference TRBV18 and TRBJ1-4, reads NAGVMQNPRHLVRRRGQEARLRCSPMKGHSHVYWYRQLPEEGLKFMVYLQKENIIDESGMPKERFSAEFPKEGPSILRIQQVVRGDSAAYFCASSPLLGARNEKLFFGSGTQLSVL.

V is TRBV28 and J is TRBJ1-4; D gene unclear. This CDR3 is built from 17 residues. The germline gives CDR1 MDHEN, CDR2 SYDVKM. V lost 1 base and J 0 bases, leaving 12 bases between the germline ends. The CDR3: CASSLSSDSATNEKLFF. The CDR3 nucleotides read TGTGCCAGCAGTTTATCTTCCGACTCCGCAACTAATGAAAAACTGTTTTTT.

The chain employs TRBV18 and TRBJ1-2, with 7 bases fitting TRBD1. This CDR3 has 15 residues. CDR1 and CDR2 from the germline V gene are KGHSH and LQKENI. Germline trimming cut 2 bases from V and 7 bases from J; bases unmatched to any gene: 10. For the CDR3, the DNA is TGTGCCAGCTCACCAATTATAGGAGGGGGCGGTGGCTACACCTTC. This gives the protein CASSPIIGGGGGYTF.